Presented here are 2 T cell receptor beta chains from one specimen sequenced in a study of cytomegalovirus exposure and HLA in healthy donors. PCR employed 60 Vbeta and 13 Jbeta primers. Generated by immunoSEQ multiplex PCR, the TCRdb table keeps only in-frame clones and is missing some. This repertoire shows roughly 98,000 clones, more than 70% found once; its top ten account for approximately 11%. The specimen sequenced was PBMCs. Receptors were obtained from a man between 18 and 29 years old in good health and CMV-seropositive.

V usage is TRBV15 and J usage is TRBJ2-3; D ambiguous. The CDR3 spans 15 residues. With 1 base removed from V and 6 bases from J, the gap between germline ends came to 14 bases. The germline V gene has CDR1 LNHNV and CDR2 YYDKDF (reference sequence). CDR3 bases: TGTGCCACCAGCAGAGGGCAGGCAGTCCCCGATACGCAGTATTTT. As protein: CATSRGQAVPDTQYF.

This chain joins TRBV5-4 and TRBJ1-6; the D is unclear. Trimming took off 0 bases at V and 8 bases at J, with 12 bases between the two ends. CDR3 size: 15 residues. The germline V gene has CDR1 SGHNT and CDR2 YYREEE (reference sequence). CDR3 bases: TGTGCCAGCAGCTTGGGGGGTGGGAGGGATTCACCCCTCCACTTT. It specifies CASSLGGGRDSPLHF. Based on the CDR3 plus reference TRBV5-4 and TRBJ1-6, the full variable domain is ETGVTQSPTHLIKTRGQQVTLRCSSQSGHNTVSWYQQALGQGPQFIFQYYREEENGRGNFPPRFSGLQFPNYSSELNVNALELDDSALYLCASSLGGGRDSPLHFGNGTRLTVT.